Below, 22 T cell receptor beta chains from the same sample are listed, as sequenced in a study of cytomegalovirus exposure and HLA in healthy donors (dated by TCRdb to between 2016 and 2019). Receptor libraries were prepared by the immunoSEQ multiplex PCR assay. The immuneACCESS repertoire file appears here via TCRdb, limited to in-frame rearrangements. These files lack a portion of the clones; in checked studies, under half of the deficit traces to unresolved V genes, and the cause of the others is not known. For this sample there are about 75,000 clones; 70% to 90% appear just once. Jointly, the top ten make up less than 3% of the sample. The sample taken for sequencing was PBMCs. These receptor sequences come from a man aged 25-45 years in good health and CMV-seronegative.

The chain carries TRBV11-1 and TRBJ2-3, with 8 bases that match TRBD2. Germline lookup yields CDR1 SGHAT and CDR2 FQDESV (reference sequence). V gave up 5 bases and J gave up 2 bases; unmatched junction bases: 6. This CDR3 spans 15 amino acids. In DNA, the CDR3 is TGTGCCAGCAGCCTAAAGCGGGAGAACACAGATACGCAGTATTTT. Amino acids: CASSLKRENTDTQYF. Variable domain in full (rest from reference TRBV11-1 and TRBJ2-3): EAEVAQSPRYKITEKSQAVAFWCDPISGHATLYWYRQILGQGPELLVQFQDESVVDDSQLPKDRFSAERLKGVDSTLKIQPAELGDSAMYLCASSLKRENTDTQYFGPGTRLTVL.

The rearrangement joins TRBV2 to TRBJ1-5, with D possibly being TRBD1 (5 bases). The CDR3 runs 13 residues. The germline gives CDR1 SNHLY, CDR2 FYNNEI. Trimming shortened V by 3 bases and J by 7 bases, and 10 bases separated the two germline ends. CDR3 protein: CASSDSGPQPQHF. The CDR3 nucleotides read TGTGCCAGCAGTGATTCAGGGCCCCAGCCCCAGCATTTT.

V and J are TRBV18 and TRBJ1-3, with 8 bases identical to TRBD1. V lost 6 bases and J lost 1; bases outside the gene matches: 5. The CDR3 has 15 residues. CDR1 is KGHSH and CDR2 is LQKENI in the germline V gene. The CDR3 loop is CASSGTGQSGNTIYF. As DNA, the CDR3 is TGTGCCAGCTCCGGGACAGGACAATCTGGAAACACCATATATTTT. The full variable domain, completed using reference TRBV18 and TRBJ1-3, is NAGVMQNPRHLVRRRGQEARLRCSPMKGHSHVYWYRQLPEEGLKFMVYLQKENIIDESGMPKERFSAEFPKEGPSILRIQQVVRGDSAAYFCASSGTGQSGNTIYFGEGSWLTVV.

The chain has TRBV5-8 and TRBJ1-6; D unclear. V was pared by 3 bases and J by 11 bases, with 15 bases between. Germline CDR1 SGHTS, CDR2 YDEGEE. The CDR3 spans 14 residues. CDR3 amino acids: CASSWRETLAPLHF. DNA of the CDR3: TGTGCCAGCAGCTGGCGGGAGACACTAGCACCCCTCCACTTT.

This rearrangement joins TRBV6-6 to TRBJ1-2; 8 bases are shared with TRBD1. Trimming cost V 5 bases and J 7 bases; bases outside gene matches: 12. CDR1 is MNHNY, CDR2 SVGAGI, per germline (reference sequence). The CDR3 totals 15 residues. The CDR3, as DNA: TGTGCCAGCAGTACCAAAGACAGGGGCCCGTTTGGCTACACCTTC. It is translated as CASSTKDRGPFGYTF.

CDR3 sequence: CASSGTTGAEQYF. In DNA, the CDR3 is TGTGCCAGCAGCGGAACGACAGGCGCCGAGCAGTACTTC. The chain carries TRBV9 and TRBJ2-7; a possible D gene is TRBD1 (6 bases). Germline V gives CDR1 SGDLS, CDR2 YYNGEE. This CDR3 is built from 13 residues. Between the trimmed V and J ends, which lost 3 bases and 6 bases, there was a span of 13 bases.

V gene TRBV15 combines with J gene TRBJ2-5, with 12 bases that match TRBD2. The CDR3 spans 14 residues. Losses at the gene ends were 5 bases for V and 4 bases for J; bases not matched to a gene: 2. Germline V gives CDR1 LNHNV, CDR2 YYDKDF (reference sequence). The CDR3 sequence: CATSLAGGGETQYF. CDR3 nucleotide sequence: TGTGCCACCAGCCTAGCGGGAGGGGGAGAGACCCAGTACTTC.

The table lists this clone with a count of one. The V gene is TRBV2, the J gene TRBJ1-2; D may be TRBD1 (5 bases). Trimming stripped 4 bases from V and 7 bases from J, with 13 bases between. This CDR3 comprises 13 residues. The germline CDR1 and CDR2 sequences are SNHLY and FYNNEI. CDR3 in DNA: TGTGCCAGCAGTGTCATAGGGGTACGTGGCTACACCTTC. This gives the protein CASSVIGVRGYTF.

The J gene is TRBJ2-1, the V gene TRBV28, with 7 bases fitting TRBD2. Germline CDR1 MDHEN, CDR2 SYDVKM. Trimming removed 3 bases from V and 0 bases from J; junction bases left unmatched: 5. The CDR3 consists of 16 residues. The CDR3 DNA reads as TGTGCCAGCAGTTTTGGCCTAGCGGTCTCCTACAATGAGCAGTTCTTC. It is translated as CASSFGLAVSYNEQFF.

The J gene is TRBJ2-5, the V gene TRBV7-9, with D hard to call. This CDR3 contains 17 residues. V lost 1 base and J 6 bases, leaving 21 bases between the germline ends. Germline CDR1 and CDR2: SEHNR and FQNEAQ (reference sequence). The CDR3 sequence: CASSLDRNYGSGKTQYF. CDR3 in DNA: TGTGCCAGCAGCTTAGATAGGAATTATGGGTCAGGAAAGACCCAGTACTTC. Variable domain in full (rest from reference TRBV7-9 and TRBJ2-5): DTGVSQNPRHKITKRGQNVTFRCDPISEHNRLYWYRQTLGQGPEFLTYFQNEAQLEKSRLLSDRFSAERPKGSFSTLEIQRTEQGDSAMYLCASSLDRNYGSGKTQYFGPGTRLLVL.

The chain combines TRBV30 with TRBJ1-6, with D uncertain. Trimming stripped 0 bases from V and 0 bases from J, with 6 bases between. Germline-derived CDR1 and CDR2 are GTSNPN and SVGIG (reference sequence). This CDR3 has 15 amino acids. The CDR3 DNA reads as TGTGCCTGGAGTGTATTCAACTCCTATAATTCACCCCTCCACTTT. Protein sequence: CAWSVFNSYNSPLHF.

The chain recombines TRBV7-2 with TRBJ1-4; D is possibly TRBD1 (6 bases). CDR3 length equals 14 residues. CDR1 and CDR2 from the germline V gene are SGHTA and FQGNSA. V lost 6 bases, J lost 7 bases, and 15 bases lay in between. This chain's CDR3 is CASRLTGYGEKLFF. The DNA for the CDR3 is TGTGCCAGCAGGTTGACAGGTTACGGTGAAAAACTGTTTTTT.

V gene TRBV2 combines with J gene TRBJ2-7; the D gene is possibly TRBD1 (5 bases). Between the trimmed V and J ends, which lost 7 bases and 3 bases, there was a span of 13 bases. The CDR3 is made up of 13 amino acids. Germline V gene data show CDR1 as SNHLY and CDR2 as FYNNEI. Written as DNA, the CDR3 is TGTGCCAGCACCGAGACAGACGGCTACGAGCAGTACGTC. This sequence encodes CASTETDGYEQYV.

This clone appeared a few times. The J gene is TRBJ2-3, the V gene TRBV5-6, with TRBD2 matching over 7 bases. The CDR3 is 14 residues long. Germline CDR1 and CDR2: SGHDT and YYEEEE. V lost 4 bases and J lost 0; bases outside the gene matches: 2. CDR3 protein: CASSNSGSTDTQYF. CDR3 nucleotides: TGTGCCAGCAGCAATAGCGGGAGCACAGATACGCAGTATTTT.

This chain links TRBV30 with TRBJ1-2, with unresolved D. The germline gives CDR1 GTSNPN, CDR2 SVGIG (reference sequence). The V end lost 5 bases, the J end lost 0 bases, and 10 bases lay between the germline ends. The CDR3 is made up of 13 amino acids. The CDR3 nucleotides are TGTGCCTGGTACACACCTTCTAACTATGGCTACACCTTC. Its translation is CAWYTPSNYGYTF.

The chain employs TRBV15 and TRBJ1-4; D remains unclear. The CDR3 is made up of 15 amino acids. CDR1 is LNHNV and CDR2 is YYDKDF in the germline V gene (reference sequence). Trimming cost V 0 bases and J 8 bases, with 13 bases left between them. The CDR3 spells CATSRERQRGEKLFF. CDR3 bases: TGTGCCACCAGCAGAGAAAGGCAGCGCGGGGAAAAACTGTTTTTT.

The chain joins TRBV28 to TRBJ1-1; D may be TRBD1 (6 bases). V lost 6 bases to trimming and J lost 1 base, with 15 bases between them. The CDR3 is 15 amino acids. The germline CDR1 and CDR2 sequences are MDHEN and SYDVKM. CDR3: CASSLPGTSNTEAFF. Here the CDR3 DNA reads TGTGCCAGCAGCCTTCCCGGGACATCGAACACTGAAGCTTTCTTT.

This sequence joins TRBV11-3 and TRBJ2-7; TRBD2 agrees at 9 bases. Germline CDR1 and CDR2: SGHNT and YENEEA. The CDR3 extends over 15 amino acids. Germline trimming cut 4 bases from V and 0 bases from J; bases unmatched to any gene: 4. CDR3 protein: CASSYLAGSSYEQYF. The CDR3 region has the DNA TGTGCCAGCAGCTACCTAGCGGGGAGCTCCTACGAGCAGTACTTC.

The chain is built from TRBV28 and TRBJ1-5; 7 bases match TRBD1. The length of the CDR3 is 14 residues. Germline CDR1 and CDR2: MDHEN and SYDVKM. V shed 8 bases and J 6 bases; nucleotides not matched to a gene: 10. The CDR3 is CASRRQGAGQPQHF. Here the CDR3 DNA reads TGTGCCAGCCGTCGACAGGGTGCAGGTCAGCCCCAGCATTTT.

The CDR3 DNA reads as TGTGCCAGCAGCCAAGATCGGGGACAGGGGGCCCTCACTGAAGCTTTCTTT. It translates to CASSQDRGQGALTEAFF. The chain uses TRBV14 and TRBJ1-1; 12 positions match TRBD1. CDR3 length equals 17 residues. Germline CDR1 reads SGHDN; CDR2 reads FVKESK. Trimming cost V 0 bases and J 4 bases; bases outside gene matches: 6.

The chain carries TRBV30 and TRBJ1-3; D not certain. The V end was cut by 2 bases, the J end by 7 bases, with 15 bases between. Germline V gene data show CDR1 as GTSNPN and CDR2 as SVGIG (reference sequence). The CDR3 runs 14 residues. This CDR3 reads CAWSYPNGGNTIYF. The CDR3 DNA follows: TGTGCCTGGAGTTACCCAAACGGAGGCAACACCATATATTTT.

The rearrangement uses TRBV7-9 and TRBJ2-5, with D possibly matching TRBD2 (5 bases). V was clipped by 8 bases and J by 5 bases, with 15 bases between them. From germline, CDR1 is SEHNR and CDR2 FQNEAQ (reference sequence). The CDR3 contains 13 residues. This CDR3 is CASGGPPLETQYF. In DNA form, the CDR3 reads TGTGCCAGCGGAGGCCCCCCGTTGGAGACCCAGTACTTC.